These T cell receptor beta chains were read from a single sample in a study of patients and donors after allogeneic stem cell transplantation. TCRdb redid the calling of the RT-PCR reads with MiXCR, one entry per CDR3 protein. The repertoire has tens of thousands of distinct CDR3 sequences, more than 35% of them found once; the top ten carry around 76%. Source material: blood, either unsorted or a sorted T cell fraction (not recorded which). The receptors originated from a human donor who was either an allogeneic HSCT recipient or a stem cell or donor lymphocyte infusion donor (not recorded which). It is not recorded whose cells these are; they may come from a transplant donor. Both conserved end residues are part of each CDR3.

len: 14; v_gene: TRBV27; CDR3aa: CASSWGAATGELFF
len: 15; v_gene: TRBV7-2; CDR3aa: CASSLGVGGYNEQFF
len: 17; v_gene: TRBV24-1; CDR3aa: CATLRSREGYSNQPQHF
len: 13; v_gene: TRBV4-3; CDR3aa: CASSQVGPGVQYF
len: 15; v_gene: TRBV5-4; CDR3aa: CASSSGTGENQPQHF
len: 15; v_gene: TRBV27; CDR3aa: CASRRTGLNTGELFF
len: 14; v_gene: TRBV12-3/TRBV12-4; CDR3aa: CASRDGPGTDTQYF
len: 16; v_gene: TRBV18; CDR3aa: CASSPKGGAAGNTIYF
len: 12; v_gene: TRBV15; CDR3aa: CATSRLWETQYF
len: 14; v_gene: TRBV7-9; CDR3aa: CASSPPDRATEAFF
len: 17; v_gene: TRBV4-2; CDR3aa: CASSQEGQAASYNEQFF
len: 14; v_gene: TRBV29-1; CDR3aa: CSAREGTSGNTIYF
len: 16; v_gene: TRBV7-8; CDR3aa: CASSLLGTGFRETQYF
len: 11; v_gene: TRBV7-9; CDR3aa: CASMRDNEQFF
len: 13; v_gene: TRBV6-5; CDR3aa: CASSKSGGTEAFF
len: 15; v_gene: TRBV5-1; CDR3aa: CASSPWGQSTDTQYF
len: 16; v_gene: TRBV4-2; CDR3aa: CASSPYDQDGDNEQFF